Reported below is one T cell receptor (beta chain). CDR1 is MDHEN, CDR2 SYDVKM, per germline. The junction had 9 bases not matched to a gene; V was cut back by 5 bases and J by 5 bases. The CDR3 has 14 residues. This record belongs to a study of blood T cell repertoires in COVID-19. Study background: From the United States, Italy and Spain came samples of acute and convalescent COVID-19.

Libraries were prepared by immunoSEQ multiplex PCR; TCRdb keeps only in-frame clonotypes and omits some of them. The sample lists about 170,000 clones; approximately 83% were seen once. Sequenced input: peripheral blood. The chain couples TRBV28 to TRBJ2-7; 7 positions agree with TRBD1. The clonotype originates from a woman aged 55 to 70 with acute or convalescent COVID-19. The CDR3 reads CASSPTGKGDEQYF. The CDR3 region has the DNA TGTGCCAGCAGTCCGACAGGGAAGGGCGACGAGCAGTACTTC.